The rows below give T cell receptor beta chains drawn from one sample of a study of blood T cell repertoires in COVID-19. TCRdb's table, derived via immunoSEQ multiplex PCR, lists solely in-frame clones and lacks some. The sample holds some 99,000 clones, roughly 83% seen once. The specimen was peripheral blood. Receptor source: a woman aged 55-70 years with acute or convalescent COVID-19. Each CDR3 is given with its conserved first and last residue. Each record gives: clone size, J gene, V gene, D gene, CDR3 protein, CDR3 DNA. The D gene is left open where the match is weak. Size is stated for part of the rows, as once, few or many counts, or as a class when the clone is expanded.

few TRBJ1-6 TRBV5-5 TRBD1 CASSRDSYNSPLHF TGTGCCAGCAGTAGGGACAGCTATAATTCACCCCTCCACTTT
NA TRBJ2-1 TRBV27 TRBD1 CASSPQTGFFEKDNEQFF TGTGCCAGCAGTCCCCAGACAGGGTTCTTCGAAAAAGACAATGAGCAGTTCTTC
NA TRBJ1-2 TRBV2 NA CASSEEALYGYTF TGTGCCAGCAGTGAGGAGGCCCTCTATGGCTACACCTTC
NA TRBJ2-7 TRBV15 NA CATSRGWGRQLGTYEQYF TGTGCCACCAGCAGAGGATGGGGTAGACAGTTAGGGACCTACGAGCAGTACTTC
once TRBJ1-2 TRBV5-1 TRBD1 CASSLDRGPYGYTF TGCGCCAGCAGCTTGGACAGGGGGCCTTATGGCTACACCTTC
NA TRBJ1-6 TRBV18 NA CASSPLTVTYNSPLHF TGTGCCAGCTCCCCACTGACAGTTACCTATAATTCACCCCTCCACTTT
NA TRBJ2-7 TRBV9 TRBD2 CASSVMASGGDEQYF TGTGCCAGCAGCGTAATGGCTAGCGGGGGGGACGAGCAGTACTTC
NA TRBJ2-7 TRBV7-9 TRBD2 CASSDGLAGGEQYF TGTGCCAGCAGCGATGGCCTAGCGGGGGGCGAGCAGTACTTC
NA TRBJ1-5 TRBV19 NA CASTQDRVLQPQHF TGTGCCAGTACCCAGGACAGAGTCCTTCAGCCCCAGCATTTT
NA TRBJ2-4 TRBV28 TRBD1 CASRTIGRQGPKNIQYF TGTGCCAGCAGAACGATAGGGAGACAGGGACCCAAAAACATTCAGTACTTC
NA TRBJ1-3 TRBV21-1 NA CASSSEGNTIYF TGTGCCAGCAGCAGTGAGGGAAACACCATATATTTT
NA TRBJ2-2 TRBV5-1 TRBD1 CASSLEAGGTGELFF TGCGCCAGCAGCTTGGAGGCAGGGGGCACCGGGGAGCTGTTTTTT
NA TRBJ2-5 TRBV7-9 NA CASSLGGTAHGETQYF TGTGCCAGCAGCTTAGGCGGGACGGCCCACGGAGAGACCCAGTACTTC
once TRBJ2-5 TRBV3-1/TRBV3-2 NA CASSQPPRGWAQETQYF TGTGCCAGCAGCCAGCCCCCTCGCGGGTGGGCTCAAGAGACCCAGTACTTC
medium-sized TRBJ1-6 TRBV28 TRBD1 CASSFSGRGNSPLHF TGTGCCAGCAGTTTTTCGGGCAGGGGGAATTCACCCCTCCACTTT
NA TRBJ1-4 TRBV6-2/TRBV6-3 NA CASSYRQGEKLFF TGTGCCAGCAGTTACCGGCAGGGAGAAAAACTGTTTTTT
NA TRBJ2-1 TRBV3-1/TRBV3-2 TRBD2 CASSHAAGLAGIEQFF TGTGCCAGCAGCCATGCAGCGGGACTAGCGGGGATTGAGCAGTTCTTC
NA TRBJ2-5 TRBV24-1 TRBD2 CATSDPDPIGTSGTETQYF TGTGCCACCAGTGACCCCGACCCGATCGGGACTAGCGGGACGGAGACCCAGTACTTC
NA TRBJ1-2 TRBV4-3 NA CASSQDRSAANYGYTF TGCGCCAGCAGCCAAGATAGGTCAGCGGCTAACTATGGCTACACCTTC
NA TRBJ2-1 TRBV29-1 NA CSVPPAGMLLGEQFF TGCAGCGTTCCCCCGGCGGGGATGTTATTAGGGGAGCAGTTCTTC
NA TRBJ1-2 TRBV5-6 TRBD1 CASSWWGRTGRYYGYTF TGTGCCAGCAGCTGGTGGGGTCGGACAGGGCGGTACTATGGCTACACCTTC
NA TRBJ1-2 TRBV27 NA CASSSLWGTTTNYGYTF TGTGCCAGCAGTTCCCTCTGGGGCACGACCACTAACTATGGCTACACCTTC
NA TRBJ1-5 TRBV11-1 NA CASSLSGSNQPQHF TGTGCCAGCAGCTTATCCGGTAGCAATCAGCCCCAGCATTTT
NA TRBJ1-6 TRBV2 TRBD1 CASTLDRNSPLHF TGTGCCAGCACCCTGGACAGGAATTCACCCCTCCACTTT
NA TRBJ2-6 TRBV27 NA CASGGTAPQGANVLTF TGTGCCAGCGGAGGGACAGCCCCCCAGGGGGCCAACGTCCTGACTTTC
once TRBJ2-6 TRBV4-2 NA CASSQDGGYSGANVLTF TGTGCCAGCAGCCAAGATGGGGGGTACTCTGGGGCCAACGTCCTGACTTTC
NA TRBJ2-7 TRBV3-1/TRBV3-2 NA CASSSSIRVGAGPTYEQYF TGTGCCAGCAGCAGCTCGATTAGAGTTGGGGCGGGACCTACCTACGAGCAGTACTTC
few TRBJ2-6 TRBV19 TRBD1 CASKGTGGDSSGANVLTF TGTGCCAGTAAAGGGACAGGGGGTGATAGCTCTGGGGCCAACGTCCTGACTTTC
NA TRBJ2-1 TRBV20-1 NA CSASGRGNEQFF TGCAGTGCTAGTGGCAGGGGCAATGAGCAGTTCTTC
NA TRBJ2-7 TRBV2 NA CASKATVIAYEQYF TGTGCCAGCAAAGCGACGGTCATTGCCTACGAGCAGTACTTC
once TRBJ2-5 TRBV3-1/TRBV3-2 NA CASSLSGRFLFEGQYF TGTGCCAGCAGCCTGAGTGGGAGATTTTTATTTGAGGGCCAGTACTTC
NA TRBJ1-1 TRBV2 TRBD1 CASSVDRGGTEAFF TGTGCCAGCAGTGTCGACAGGGGTGGCACTGAAGCTTTCTTT
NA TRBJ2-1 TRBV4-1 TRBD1 CASSRPRQGVDNEQFF TGCGCCAGCAGCCGCCCGAGACAGGGGGTCGACAATGAGCAGTTCTTC
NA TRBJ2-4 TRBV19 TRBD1 CASSSRDRPKNIQYF TGTGCCAGTAGTTCTCGGGACAGACCCAAAAACATTCAGTACTTC
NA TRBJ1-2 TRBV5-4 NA CASSLGQGYDYGYTF TGTGCCAGCAGCTTGGGGCAGGGGTATGACTATGGCTACACCTTC
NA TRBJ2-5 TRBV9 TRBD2 CASSVSSGGQETQYF TGTGCCAGCAGCGTATCCAGCGGGGGGCAGGAGACCCAGTACTTC
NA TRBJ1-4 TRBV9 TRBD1 CASSPGPAGGLFF TGTGCCAGCAGCCCCGGGCCCGCAGGGGGGCTGTTTTTT
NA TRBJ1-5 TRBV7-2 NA CASSLSRGHQPQHF TGTGCCAGCAGCTTGTCCAGGGGCCATCAGCCCCAGCATTTT
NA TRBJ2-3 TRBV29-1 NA CSVVGGTDTQYF TGCAGCGTTGTAGGGGGCACAGATACGCAGTATTTT
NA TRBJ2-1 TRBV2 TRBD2 CASSETSVGVNEQFF TGTGCCAGCAGTGAGACTAGCGTAGGGGTCAATGAGCAGTTCTTC
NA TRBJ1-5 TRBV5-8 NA CASNPGRGISNQPQHF TGTGCCAGCAACCCCGGGCGGGGGATTAGCAATCAGCCCCAGCATTTT
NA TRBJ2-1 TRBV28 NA CASSLGLAPYNEQFF TGTGCCAGCAGTTTGGGCCTAGCGCCTTACAATGAGCAGTTCTTC